The 5 T cell receptor beta chains in this list originate from one sample, sequenced in a study of Ad26.COV2.S vaccination and SARS-CoV-2 variants. Sample treatment: some 19 received Ad26.COV2.S at low or high dose, single or two shots; about 5 received placebo; per-sample allocation not given. Specimens were obtained on day 63 following the first vaccine or placebo injection. The protocol was immunoSEQ multiplex PCR, while the TCRdb copy is restricted to in-frame clones and leaves out a portion. Of about 680,000 clones in the sample, roughly 90% were seen once. The input for sequencing was peripheral blood, taken in a trial of Ad26.COV2.S vaccine versus placebo. All receptors derive from a person between 18 and 65 years old who received the Ad26.COV2.S COVID-19 vaccine or a placebo.

The CDR3 bases are TGTGCCAGCACCGAGCGGGGTTCGGGAAACACCATATATTTT. Protein product: CASTERGSGNTIYF. This sequence joins TRBV6-5 and TRBJ1-3; D unresolved. V was cut by 7 bases and J by 4 bases, with 14 bases left in between. This CDR3 is built from 14 residues. Germline-derived CDR1 and CDR2 are MNHEY and SVGAGI.

V and J are TRBV7-2 and TRBJ2-7; D is unclear. Germline CDR1 SGHTA, CDR2 FQGNSA. Trimming removed 5 bases from V and 0 bases from J, with 14 bases in between. CDR3 length: 15 residues. The CDR3 region has the DNA TGTGCCAGCAGCCCTGGGCCCAGCGACTCCTACGAGCAGTACTTC. It is translated as CASSPGPSDSYEQYF.

CDR3 coding DNA: TGTGCCAGCAGCTTAGGAAGGGTAGCGGGGAGTGAGCAGTTCTTC. Its translation: CASSLGRVAGSEQFF. This chain links TRBV7-2 with TRBJ2-1; 8 nucleotides agree with TRBD2. Trimming at V came to 1 base and at J to 9 bases, leaving 8 bases not matched to a gene. CDR3 size: 15 residues. The germline V gene has CDR1 SGHTA and CDR2 FQGNSA.

This sequence joins TRBV7-9 and TRBJ2-1; 15 nucleotides match TRBD2. The CDR3 runs 18 residues. Germline-derived CDR1 and CDR2 are SEHNR and FQNEAQ (reference sequence). With V trimmed by 3 bases and J by 3 bases, 6 bases remained unmatched. CDR3 protein: CASSFGTSGRKNYNEQFF. The CDR3 bases are TGTGCCAGCAGCTTCGGGACTAGCGGGAGGAAAAACTACAATGAGCAGTTCTTC. Drawing the rest from reference TRBV7-9 and TRBJ2-1, the complete variable domain is DTGVSQNPRHKITKRGQNVTFRCDPISEHNRLYWYRQTLGQGPEFLTYFQNEAQLEKSRLLSDRFSAERPKGSFSTLEIQRTEQGDSAMYLCASSFGTSGRKNYNEQFFGPGTRLTVL.

The chain couples TRBV5-1 to TRBJ2-7; the match to TRBD1 covers 7 bases. CDR3 length: 14 residues. V lost 6 bases to trimming and J lost 3 bases; unmatched junction nucleotides: 9. Germline values: CDR1 SGHRS, CDR2 YFSETQ. CDR3 loop: CASNTQGENYEQYF. The CDR3, as DNA: TGCGCCAGCAACACCCAGGGGGAAAACTACGAGCAGTACTTC.